This T cell receptor (beta chain) was sequenced in a study of blood T cell repertoires in COVID-19. The data were produced by immunoSEQ multiplex PCR, yet TCRdb's version contains in-frame clones alone and is incomplete. The repertoire holds 250,000 to 300,000 clones, with about nine tenths as singletons. Germline CDR1 and CDR2: SGHDT and YYEEEE. The V gene end was trimmed by 3 bases and the J gene end by 1 base; junction bases not matched to a gene: 6. This CDR3 has 15 residues. The source of this sequence is a woman aged 30 to 39 with COVID-19, enrolled during active disease. The material sequenced was peripheral blood. V gene TRBV5-6 combines with J gene TRBJ1-2; 7 bases align to TRBD1. Here the CDR3 reads CASSWAGTVNYGYTF. CDR3 nucleotide sequence: TGTGCCAGCAGCTGGGCTGGGACAGTTAACTATGGCTACACCTTC. The complete variable domain, with remaining parts taken from reference TRBV5-6 and TRBJ1-2, reads DAGVTQSPTHLIKTRGQQVTLRCSPKSGHDTVSWYQQALGQGPQFIFQYYEEEERQRGNFPDRFSGHQFPNYSSELNVNALLLGDSALYLCASSWAGTVNYGYTFGSGTRLTVV.